This entry describes one TCR beta chain. Its antigen is as yet unknown. TCRdb's table, derived via immunoSEQ multiplex PCR, lists solely in-frame clones and lacks some. The top ten clones hold approximately 16% of a sample with some 96,000 clones, about 93% of them seen once. CDR1 MNHEY and CDR2 SVGAGI come from the germline V gene. V dropped 0 bases and J dropped 7 bases, with 6 bases sitting between them. This CDR3 region has 13 residues. This sample was taken from a study of graft-versus-host responses after intestinal transplantation. About the study: Each patient got anti-thymocyte globulin induction, then tacrolimus and steroids for about 3 years. Study-level results: High graft-versus-host to host-versus-graft clonal ratios were seen in allografts of patients with graft-donor T cell macrochimerism. Early after transplant, HvG clones declined as circulating GvH clones peaked. GvH clones were found in recipient marrow; some appeared first in ileum or blood.

Sequenced material: PBMCs, taken roughly 68 weeks after intestinal transplant. V usage is TRBV6-5 and J usage is TRBJ1-4, with D unresolved. The TCR sequence derives from a human patient who received an intestinal transplant, so some T cells may come from the graft donor. CDR3 bases: TGTGCCAGCAGTTACTCAGCAAGTGAAAAACTGTTTTTT. Protein sequence: CASSYSASEKLFF.